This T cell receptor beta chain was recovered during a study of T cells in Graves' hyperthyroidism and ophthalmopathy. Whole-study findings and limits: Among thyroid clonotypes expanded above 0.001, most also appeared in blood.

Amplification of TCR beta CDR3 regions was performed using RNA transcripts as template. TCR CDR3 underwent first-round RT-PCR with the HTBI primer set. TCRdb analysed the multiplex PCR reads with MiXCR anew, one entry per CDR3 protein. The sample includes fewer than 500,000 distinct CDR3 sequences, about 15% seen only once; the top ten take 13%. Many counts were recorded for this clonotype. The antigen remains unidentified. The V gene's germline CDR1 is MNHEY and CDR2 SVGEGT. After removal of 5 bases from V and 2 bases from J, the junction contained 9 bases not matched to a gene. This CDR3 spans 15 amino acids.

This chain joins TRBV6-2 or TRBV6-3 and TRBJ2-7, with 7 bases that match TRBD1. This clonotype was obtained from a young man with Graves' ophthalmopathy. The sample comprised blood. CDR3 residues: CASSPYRGPTYEQYF. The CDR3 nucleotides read TGTGCCAGCAGTCCCTACAGGGGTCCTACCTACGAGCAGTACTTC.